The 24 T cell receptor beta chains given below trace back to one sample, sequenced in a study of T cells in women clearing cervical HPV infection. Sequenced by immunoSEQ multiplex PCR; TCRdb stores in-frame clones only, minus some. The sample includes about 32,000 clones. The sample comprised blood buffy coat. These receptors originate from a woman aged 18 to 75 with a cervical HPV16 infection that either progressed to CIN3+ or cleared (not recorded which).

Turning to this clone: The sequenced fragment ends 3 residues before the CDR3 boundary, so the rest is inferred from the germline J gene. The chain employs TRBV5-8 and TRBJ2-3; 10 positions match TRBD1. This CDR3 is 14 amino acids long. CDR1 is SGHTS, CDR2 YDEGEE, per germline. CDR3: CASSLSGQGMTQYF. Incomplete CDR3 DNA: TGTGCCAGCAGCTTATCGGGACAGGGGATGACG.

Of note for this clone: The CDR3 end is not reached by the read, which stops 3 residues before it; the germline J gene fills it in. The V and J genes are TRBV19 and TRBJ1-1, with D hard to call. Germline CDR1 reads LNHDA; CDR2 reads SQIVND (reference sequence). The CDR3 is 15 amino acids. Partial CDR3 DNA: TGTGCCAGTAGGAACCTAGCAGACGTTTTCAGTGAG. Translation: CASRNLADVFSE. The whole CDR3 sequence reads CASRNLADVFSEAFF. Looking up the rest from reference TRBV19 and TRBJ1-1 gives the full variable domain: DGGITQSPKYLFRKEGQNVTLSCEQNLNHDAMYWYRQDPGQGLRLIYYSQIVNDFQKGDIAEGYSVSREKKESFPLTVTSAQKNPTAFYLCASRNLADVFSEAFFGQGTRLTVV.

As concerns this clone: The read falls 3 residues short of the CDR3 end, and the missing part is taken from the germline J gene. The V and J genes are TRBV7-9 and TRBJ1-2; 9 nucleotides agree with TRBD1. The CDR3 loop spans 15 amino acids. The germline V gene encodes CDR1 SEHNR and CDR2 FQNEAQ (reference sequence). The CDR3 is CASSFGYGTGRDYTF. CDR3 DNA, as far as it was read: TGTGCCAGCAGCTTTGGATATGGGACAGGGCGTGAC. The complete variable domain, with remaining parts taken from reference TRBV7-9 and TRBJ1-2, reads DTGVSQNPRHKITKRGQNVTFRCDPISEHNRLYWYRQTLGQGPEFLTYFQNEAQLEKSRLLSDRFSAERPKGSFSTLEIQRTEQGDSAMYLCASSFGYGTGRDYTFGSGTRLTVV.

About this clone: The sequence runs out 3 residues before the end of the CDR3; the remainder is reconstructed from the germline J gene. The genes are TRBV6-2 or TRBV6-3 and TRBJ1-1; TRBD1 is a possible D gene (5 bases). The CDR3 sequence is 14 residues long. Between the trimmed V and J ends, which lost 4 bases and 4 bases, there was a span of 13 bases. CDR1 and CDR2 from the germline V gene are MNHEY and SVGEGT. The CDR3 here is CASSSGGEATEAFF. CDR3 DNA, as far as it was read: TGTGCCAGCAGTTCGGGGGGGGAGGCCACTGAA.

As for this clone: The read comes to an end 3 residues before the CDR3 does, leaving the germline J gene to fill in the end. The chain employs TRBV7-9 and TRBJ2-5, with TRBD2 matching 10 bases. V shed 7 bases, J shed 1 base, and the junction held 6 bases outside the gene matches. The CDR3 spans 15 residues. From germline, CDR1 is SEHNR and CDR2 FQNEAQ (reference sequence). The covered CDR3 bases are TGTGCCAGCACCCAAGTAGCGGGGGGCCAAGAGACC. Translation gives CASTQVAGGQET. In full, the CDR3 reads CASTQVAGGQETQYF. Based on the CDR3 plus reference TRBV7-9 and TRBJ2-5, the full variable domain is DTGVSQNPRHKITKRGQNVTFRCDPISEHNRLYWYRQTLGQGPEFLTYFQNEAQLEKSRLLSDRFSAERPKGSFSTLEIQRTEQGDSAMYLCASTQVAGGQETQYFGPGTRLLVL.

Comments on this clone: The CDR3 end lies 3 residues beyond the end of the read and is filled in from the germline J gene. The rearrangement uses TRBV20-1 and TRBJ1-2, with 9 bases identical to TRBD1. With 0 bases clipped from V and 7 bases from J, the junction kept 12 bases outside the gene matches. There are 16 residues in the CDR3. Germline CDR1 is DFQATT and CDR2 is SNEGSKA (reference sequence). The CDR3 region is CSARESQATGGSGYTF. The covered CDR3 bases are TGCAGTGCTAGAGAGAGTCAAGCGACAGGGGGAAGTGGC.

To note about this clone: The read halts 3 residues ahead of the CDR3 end, with the missing end drawn from the germline J gene. The V and J genes are TRBV18 and TRBJ2-2; D is possibly TRBD1 (6 bases). Trimming pared 1 base from V and 3 bases from J, leaving 15 bases between. The CDR3 runs 17 residues. Germline V gene lookup returns CDR1 KGHSH and CDR2 LQKENI. The sequenced CDR3 bases are TGTGCCAGCTCACCACGCACAGGGAGCTCCGACACCGGGGAG. It codes for CASSPRTGSSDTGE. Given in full, the CDR3 is CASSPRTGSSDTGELFF.

Regarding this clone: With the read ending 3 residues before the CDR3 end, the germline J gene is used to fill in that end. V usage is TRBV5-1 and J usage is TRBJ2-7, with TRBD2 matching over 9 bases. CDR1 is SGHRS, CDR2 YFSETQ, per germline. V lost 8 bases, J lost 5 bases, and 5 bases stayed unmatched. The CDR3 consists of 12 residues. The CDR3: CARTGTSHEQYF. CDR3 DNA (partial): TGCGCCAGGACCGGGACTAGCCACGAG.

Worth noting for this clone: The read terminates 3 residues before the CDR3 end, so the remaining end is supplied by the germline J gene. This chain connects TRBV19 to TRBJ1-2; 11 bases match TRBD1. The CDR3 runs to 14 residues. The trim removed 5 bases at V and 7 bases at J, leaving 6 bases unmatched. Germline V CDR1 and CDR2: LNHDA, SQIVND (reference sequence). This CDR3 is CASSATGTGGGYTF. The covered CDR3 bases are TGTGCCAGTAGTGCTACCGGGACAGGGGGTGGC. Based on the CDR3 plus reference TRBV19 and TRBJ1-2, the full variable domain is DGGITQSPKYLFRKEGQNVTLSCEQNLNHDAMYWYRQDPGQGLRLIYYSQIVNDFQKGDIAEGYSVSREKKESFPLTVTSAQKNPTAFYLCASSATGTGGGYTFGSGTRLTVV.

As concerns this clone: The read finishes 3 residues shy of the CDR3 end, and the germline J gene is used to complete it. This rearrangement joins TRBV6-1 to TRBJ2-1, with 9 bases aligning to TRBD1. The length of the CDR3 is 15 residues. Per the germline V gene, CDR1 is MNHNS and CDR2 is SASEGT. With 2 bases clipped from V and 7 bases from J, the junction kept 6 bases outside the gene matches. CDR3 residues: CASSEPYRGQNEQFF. The DNA read from the CDR3 is TGTGCCAGCAGTGAACCTTACAGGGGGCAAAATGAG.

With regard to this clone: One end of the junction fails to match germline, which may point to a read error. Sequencing ends 3 residues short of the CDR3 end; the germline J gene provides the rest. The chain combines TRBV4-2 with TRBJ2-3; D ambiguous. CDR3 length: 13 amino acids. Germline CDR1 reads LGHNA; CDR2 reads YNFKEQ. CDR3 sequence reads: CASSQEEGDTQYF. The covered CDR3 bases are TGCGCCAGCAGCCAAGAAGAAGGGGATACG.

Concerning this clone: The read stops 3 residues short of the end of the CDR3; the missing end is completed from the germline J gene. The chain carries TRBV13 and TRBJ2-7, with 8 bases matching TRBD1. CDR3 length: 15 residues. V dropped 5 bases and J dropped 3; count of bases not matched to a gene: 9. CDR1 PRHDT and CDR2 FYEKMQ come from the germline V gene (reference sequence). The CDR3 here is CASSTERQGNYEQYF. The CDR3 DNA, read in part, is TGTGCCAGCAGCACAGAGCGACAGGGGAACTACGAG.

A remark on this clone: The read ends 3 residues early relative to the CDR3; the germline J gene fills the gap. The rearrangement uses TRBV6-2 or TRBV6-3 and TRBJ2-1; 8 nucleotides align to TRBD1. With V trimmed by 6 bases and J by 4 bases, 5 bases remained unmatched. Germline CDR1 is MNHEY and CDR2 is SVGEGT. The CDR3 contains 14 residues. CDR3 DNA (partial): TGTGCCAGCAGCGGTACAGGGGGGTACAATGAG. Protein sequence: CASSGTGGYNE. The CDR3 in its entirety is CASSGTGGYNEQFF.

The sequenced part of the CDR3 DNA is TGTGCCAGCAGCCCCAAGAAGGGGCCTAAGCAGGGGATTAACACTGAA. Translating it yields CASSPKKGPKQGINTE. The entire CDR3 sequence reads CASSPKKGPKQGINTEAFF. The J gene is TRBJ1-1, the V gene TRBV4-2, with D possibly being TRBD1 (6 bases). The sequenced fragment ends 3 residues before the CDR3 boundary, so the rest is inferred from the germline J gene. The CDR3 contains 19 residues. Looked up from germline, CDR1 is LGHNA and CDR2 is YNFKEQ. V was shortened by 4 bases and J by 2 bases, with 26 bases between the two germline ends.

On this clone: The sequence runs out 3 residues before the end of the CDR3; the remainder is reconstructed from the germline J gene. This sequence joins TRBV12-3 or TRBV12-4 and TRBJ2-7; 9 positions match TRBD2. CDR3 length: 18 residues. The J segment lost 0 bases and the V segment lost 5 bases, leaving 14 bases of the junction unmatched. CDR3 amino acids: CASSTLVGAGGYSYEQYF. The part of the CDR3 DNA that was read is TGTGCCAGCAGTACCCTCGTGGGAGCGGGGGGCTACTCCTACGAG.

As regards this clone: Read coverage stops 3 residues before the CDR3 terminus; the germline J gene supplies the remainder. This chain connects TRBV7-8 to TRBJ2-7, with 9 bases fitting TRBD1. This CDR3 spans 14 amino acids. From germline, CDR1 is SGHVS and CDR2 FQNEAQ. Trimming took 3 bases from V and 1 from J; bases not matched to a gene: 1. CDR3 protein: CASSLTGGSYEQYF. The sequenced part of the CDR3 DNA is TGTGCCAGCAGCTTGACAGGGGGTTCCTACGAG.

On this clone: The read comes to an end 3 residues before the CDR3 does, leaving the germline J gene to fill in the end. This chain connects TRBV19 to TRBJ1-3; 10 bases map to TRBD1. V dropped 10 bases and J dropped 2; count of bases not matched to a gene: 2. CDR1 and CDR2 from the germline V gene are LNHDA and SQIVND (reference sequence). The CDR3 runs 13 residues. The CDR3 loop is CAIGQGAGNTIYF. The part of the CDR3 DNA that was read is TGTGCCATCGGACAGGGGGCTGGAAACACC.

Comment on this clone: Read data end 3 residues before the CDR3 end; the end is taken from the germline J gene. J is TRBJ2-1 and V is TRBV10-3; 8 positions agree with TRBD2. With V trimmed by 3 bases and J by 8 bases, 9 bases remained unmatched. CDR1 is ENHRY, CDR2 SYGVKD, per germline. There are 15 residues in the CDR3. Incomplete CDR3 DNA: TGTGCCATCAGTGATTCGGGGGGGCCTCTCCATGAG. Amino acids: CAISDSGGPLHE. The entire CDR3 protein is CAISDSGGPLHEQFF.

Worth noting for this clone: The read falls 3 residues short of the CDR3 end, and the missing part is taken from the germline J gene. The chain couples TRBV30 to TRBJ1-6; no definite D call. CDR1 is GTSNPN, CDR2 SVGIG, per germline (reference sequence). The CDR3 covers 15 residues. V was cut by 4 bases and J by 3 bases, with 13 bases left in between. The DNA read from the CDR3 is TGTGCCTGGAACGCCGTTAACTTCTATAATTCACCC. Its protein is CAWNAVNFYNSP. The entire CDR3 is CAWNAVNFYNSPLHF.

CDR3 region: CASSPLAGTGNQPQHF. Partial CDR3 DNA: TGTGCCAGCTCACCATTGGCGGGAACGGGTAACCAGCCC. V and J are TRBV18 and TRBJ1-5, with D uncertain. Coverage ceases 3 residues before the CDR3 finishes, and the germline J gene fills in the end. The CDR3 is 16 amino acids. Germline CDR1 is KGHSH and CDR2 is LQKENI. Trimming took off 2 bases at V and 7 bases at J, with 18 bases between the two ends.

In the case of this clone: The sequenced fragment ends 3 residues before the CDR3 boundary, so the rest is inferred from the germline J gene. The V gene is TRBV6-1, the J gene TRBJ2-3, with TRBD1 matching 9 bases. Germline V lookup: CDR1 MNHNS, CDR2 SASEGT. The CDR3 totals 15 residues. CDR3 DNA, as far as it was read: TGTGCCAGCAGTGAAGATGACAGGGGGGGGGAGACG. The encoded protein is CASSEDDRGGET. The whole CDR3 sequence reads CASSEDDRGGETQYF.

Turning to this clone: The DNA ends 3 residues before the CDR3 does, and the rest of the CDR3 is filled in from the germline J gene. The chain employs TRBV19 and TRBJ2-1, with 13 bases identical to TRBD2. The CDR3 is 17 residues long. The germline V gene has CDR1 LNHDA and CDR2 SQIVND (reference sequence). The V and J ends lost 6 bases and 0 bases, in that order; junction bases with no gene match: 5. The CDR3 sequence: CASRGTSGASSYNEQFF. The DNA read from the CDR3 is TGTGCCAGTAGGGGGACTAGCGGGGCGAGCTCCTACAATGAG.

A note on this clone: The read halts 3 residues ahead of the CDR3 end, with the missing end drawn from the germline J gene. This sequence joins TRBV12-3 or TRBV12-4 and TRBJ2-7; TRBD1 agrees at 7 bases. The CDR3 sequence is 18 residues long. V lost 1 base and J lost 3; bases outside the gene matches: 15. Partial CDR3 DNA: TGTGCCAGCAGTTTAGGAGGTTGGGACAGACAGGCCCGCTACGAG. Translating it yields CASSLGGWDRQARYE. The CDR3 in full is CASSLGGWDRQARYEQYF.

Notes on this clone: The observed sequence ends 3 residues before the CDR3 terminus, with the missing tail filled in from the germline J gene. V gene TRBV5-6 combines with J gene TRBJ2-7; 7 positions match TRBD2. V trimming: 0 bases; J trimming: 3 bases; junction bases outside the gene matches: 3. The CDR3 is 14 amino acids. Germline assignment: CDR1 SGHDT and CDR2 YYEEEE. This CDR3 is CASSLGLAVYEQYF. Partial CDR3 DNA: TGTGCCAGCAGCTTGGGGCTAGCGGTCTACGAG.